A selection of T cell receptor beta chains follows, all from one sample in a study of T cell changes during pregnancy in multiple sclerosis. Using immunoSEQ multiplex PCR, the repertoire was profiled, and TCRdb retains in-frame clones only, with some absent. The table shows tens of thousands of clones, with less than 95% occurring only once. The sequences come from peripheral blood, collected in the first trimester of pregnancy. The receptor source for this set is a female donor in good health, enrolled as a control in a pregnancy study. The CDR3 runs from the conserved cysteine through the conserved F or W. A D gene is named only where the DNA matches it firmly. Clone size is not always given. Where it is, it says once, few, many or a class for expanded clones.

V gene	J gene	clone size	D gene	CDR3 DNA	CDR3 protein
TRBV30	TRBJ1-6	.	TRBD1	TGTGCCTGGAGTCGACAGGGGCTCAATAATTCACCCCTCCACTTT	CAWSRQGLNNSPLHF
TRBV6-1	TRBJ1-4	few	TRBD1	TGTGCCAGCAGTGAAACAGGGGCCCTAAGGGAAAAACTGTTTTTT	CASSETGALREKLFF
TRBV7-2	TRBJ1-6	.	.	TGTGCCAGCAGCTTTCAAGGTACAGGCAATTCACCCCTCCACTTT	CASSFQGTGNSPLHF
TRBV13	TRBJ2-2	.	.	TGTGCCAGCAGCTTAACAGACGGGAGTCCCGGGGAGCTGTTTTTT	CASSLTDGSPGELFF
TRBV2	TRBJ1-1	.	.	TGTGCCAGCTTTAGACAGCCTACTGTCGGGACTGAAGCTTTCTTT	CASFRQPTVGTEAFF
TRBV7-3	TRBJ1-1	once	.	TGTGCCAGCAGCTTAATCGGGGGGACCGATACTGAAGCTTTCTTT	CASSLIGGTDTEAFF
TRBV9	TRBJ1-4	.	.	TGTGCCAGCAGCGTAGGGGCAGTGAGTAATGAAAAACTGTTTTTT	CASSVGAVSNEKLFF
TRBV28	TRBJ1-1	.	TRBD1	TGTGCCAGCAGCCCAAGGGACAGGGTAAAGACTGAAGCTTTCTTT	CASSPRDRVKTEAFF
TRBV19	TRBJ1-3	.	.	TGTGCCAGTAGTACCCGGGACAAGGGAAACACCATATATTTT	CASSTRDKGNTIYF
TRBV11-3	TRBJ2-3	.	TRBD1	TGTGCCAGCAGCTCCGTCACAGGGGGGCTCACAGATACGCAGTATTTT	CASSSVTGGLTDTQYF
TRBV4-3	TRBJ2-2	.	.	TGCGCCAGCAGCCAACTGTCCCCCGGGGAGCTGTTTTTT	CASSQLSPGELFF
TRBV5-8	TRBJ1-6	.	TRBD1	TGTGCCAGCAGCAACTCGGGACAGCGATATAATTCACCCCTCCACTTT	CASSNSGQRYNSPLHF
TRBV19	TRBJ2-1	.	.	TGTGCCAGTAGTATAGAGGGGGGAGGTGAGCAGTTCTTC	CASSIEGGGEQFF
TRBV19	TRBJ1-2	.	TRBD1	TGTGCCAGTAGTAAACAGGGGGTTACTAACTATGGCTACACCTTC	CASSKQGVTNYGYTF
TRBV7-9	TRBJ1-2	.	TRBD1	TGTGCCAGCAGCTTAGGGGACAGGTACTATGGCTACACCTTC	CASSLGDRYYGYTF
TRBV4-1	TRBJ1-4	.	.	TGCGCCAGCAGCCAAGATAGGGGTCGTCGGGTTTATGAAAAACTGTTTTTT	CASSQDRGRRVYEKLFF
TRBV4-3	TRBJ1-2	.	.	TGCGCCAGCAGCCAAGAAGCGGGAACCTATGGCTACACCTTC	CASSQEAGTYGYTF
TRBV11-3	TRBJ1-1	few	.	TGTGCCAGCAGCGAAAACAGGGAAGCTGAAGCTTTCTTT	CASSENREAEAFF
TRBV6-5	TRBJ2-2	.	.	TGTGCCAGCAGTTACGGTGGGAGAAGCGGGGAGCTGTTTTTT	CASSYGGRSGELFF
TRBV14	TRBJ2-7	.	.	TGTGCCAGCAGCCTCGACAGATCTCCCCTCGGCGAGCAGTACTTC	CASSLDRSPLGEQYF
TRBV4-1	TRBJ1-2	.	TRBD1	TGCGCCAGCAGCGCCCCCGGGACAGGGCGAAGCTACACCTTC	CASSAPGTGRSYTF
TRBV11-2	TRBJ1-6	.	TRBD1	TGTGCCAGCAGCTCGACAGGGGGCAATTCACCCCTCCACTTT	CASSSTGGNSPLHF
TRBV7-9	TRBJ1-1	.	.	TGTGCCAGCAGCTTAGGACAGACGAGAGCTTTCTTT	CASSLGQTRAFF
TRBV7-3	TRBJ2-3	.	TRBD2	TGTGCCAGCAGCCACCCGGGGGGACCCACGGATACGCAGTATTTT	CASSHPGGPTDTQYF